The count of the clone carrying this TCR beta chain is one. Its specificity is not known. Germline trimming cut 4 bases from V and 6 bases from J; bases unmatched to any gene: 8. This CDR3 spans 16 amino acids. CDR1 is SNHLY, CDR2 FYNNEI, per germline. These data are taken from a study of shared clonotypes between healthy human individuals. Study conclusions and caveats: Sampling used blood alone; tissue repertoires probably differ. In general, naive subsets displayed greater estimated richness than memory subsets did.

Among the donors, all were Caucasian adults who lived in Nashville, Tennessee. Replicate PCRs for sorted subsets used approximately 190 ng DNA; this equaled 25,000 to 35,000 T cell genomes. Only in-frame clones appear in the TCRdb table, and some are missing; sequencing was by immunoSEQ multiplex PCR. The table has about 520,000 clones, 90% to 96% seen once. The TCR comes from a woman younger than 45 in good health. Sequencing was done on a sample of naive CD4+ T cells sorted from blood. Subset described: CD45RA+ positively selected. This sequence joins TRBV2 and TRBJ2-3, with 12 bases fitting TRBD1. CDR3 residues: CASSGPGTGGRDTQYF. The CDR3 coding sequence is TGTGCCAGCAGTGGCCCCGGGACAGGGGGCAGGGATACGCAGTATTTT.